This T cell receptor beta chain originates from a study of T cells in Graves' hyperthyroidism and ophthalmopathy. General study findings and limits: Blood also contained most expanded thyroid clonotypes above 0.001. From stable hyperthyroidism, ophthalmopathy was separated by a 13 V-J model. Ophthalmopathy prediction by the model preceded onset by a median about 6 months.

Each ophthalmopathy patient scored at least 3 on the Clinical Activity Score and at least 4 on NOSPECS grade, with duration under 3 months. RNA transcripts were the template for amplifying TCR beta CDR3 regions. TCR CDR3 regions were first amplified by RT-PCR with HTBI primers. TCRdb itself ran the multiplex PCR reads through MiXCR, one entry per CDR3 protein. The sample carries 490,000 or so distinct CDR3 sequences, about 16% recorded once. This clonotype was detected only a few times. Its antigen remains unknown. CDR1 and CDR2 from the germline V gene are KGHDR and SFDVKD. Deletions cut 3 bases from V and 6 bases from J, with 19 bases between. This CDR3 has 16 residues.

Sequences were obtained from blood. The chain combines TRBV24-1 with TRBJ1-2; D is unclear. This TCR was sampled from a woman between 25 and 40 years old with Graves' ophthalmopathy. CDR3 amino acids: CATSDPKGSSINGYTF. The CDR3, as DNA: TGTGCCACCAGTGATCCCAAAGGGAGCAGCATTAATGGCTACACCTTC.